Listed here are 10 T cell receptor beta chains from one sample, sequenced in a study of CD8+ T cells in alopecia areata. Treatment given: oral pan-JAK inhibitor, 5-10 mg twice daily. cDNA serving as the sequencing template came from extracted, reverse transcribed RNA. Generated by immunoSEQ multiplex PCR, the TCRdb table keeps only in-frame clones and is missing some. The data contain fewer than 350,000 clones, 55% to 75% of them seen just once; the ten biggest clones take up about 1.8%. Material: CD4+ T cells sorted from blood, obtained at week 24, from a patient treated with tofacitinib. The receptors derive from a human donor with alopecia areata.

The J gene is TRBJ1-5, the V gene TRBV29-1, with a tentative D call TRBD1 (5 bases). The CDR3 runs to 12 residues. Deletions cut 6 bases from V and 11 bases from J, with 17 bases between. Germline V gives CDR1 SQVTM, CDR2 ANQGSEA. The CDR3 region is CSVDSPSGTQHF. CDR3 DNA sequence: TGCAGCGTAGACAGCCCCTCGGGCACCCAGCATTTT.

The genes are TRBV6-1 and TRBJ2-5, with TRBD1 identical over 11 bases. V gave up 5 bases and J gave up 4 bases; unmatched junction bases: 6. The CDR3 has 15 amino acids. CDR1 is MNHNS, CDR2 SASEGT, per germline. For the CDR3, the DNA is TGTGCCAGCAGTTGGACAGGGGGCCTGGTAGAGACCCAGTACTTC. Encoded protein: CASSWTGGLVETQYF.

This clone turned up a few times. V and J are TRBV19 and TRBJ2-7, with D maybe TRBD2 (5 bases). Deletions cut 3 bases from V and 6 bases from J, with 15 bases between. This CDR3 contains 14 residues. Germline V lookup: CDR1 LNHDA, CDR2 SQIVND (reference sequence). The CDR3, as DNA: TGTGCCAGTAGTATTAGCGACTTCGGCGTCGAGCAGTACTTC. Its protein product is CASSISDFGVEQYF.

The J gene is TRBJ1-2, the V gene TRBV29-1, with D perhaps TRBD1 (5 bases). The V end was cut by 5 bases, the J end by 2 bases, with 15 bases between. CDR1 and CDR2 from the germline V gene are SQVTM and ANQGSEA. The CDR3 runs 14 residues. The CDR3 region is CSVPKGVQNYGYTF. The DNA of the CDR3 is TGCAGCGTTCCTAAAGGGGTACAGAACTATGGCTACACCTTC.

V usage is TRBV7-6 and J usage is TRBJ2-7; no firm D call. The CDR3 has 11 amino acids. CDR1 and CDR2 (germline): SGHVS, FNYEAQ. Trimming cost V 0 bases and J 7 bases, with 4 bases left between them. CDR3 bases: TGTGCCAGCAGCTTAGCGCAGGAGCAGTACTTC. Residues: CASSLAQEQYF.

V and J are TRBV4-2 and TRBJ1-5; 7 bases are a match to TRBD1. This CDR3 is 20 amino acids long. The germline V gene encodes CDR1 LGHNA and CDR2 YNFKEQ. The junction had 24 bases not matched to a gene; V was cut back by 1 base and J by 9 bases. The CDR3 nucleotides are TGTGCCAGCAGCCAAGCCCATGGGAGAGGGGGCCCCATCAAAGTCTGGCCCCAGCATTTT. This encodes CASSQAHGRGGPIKVWPQHF.

This rearrangement joins TRBV2 to TRBJ2-1; D is unresolved. The CDR3 has 16 amino acids. Trimming left V 1 base short and J 0 bases short, with 10 bases between. CDR1 SNHLY and CDR2 FYNNEI come from the germline V gene. DNA of the CDR3: TGTGCCAGCAGTGAAGTGAGCGTGAACTCCTACAATGAGCAGTTCTTC. This translates into CASSEVSVNSYNEQFF.

The rearrangement uses TRBV5-4 and TRBJ2-3; D may be TRBD1 or TRBD2 (5 bases each). Germline V lookup: CDR1 SGHNT, CDR2 YYREEE (reference sequence). This CDR3 has 15 residues. With 0 bases removed from V and 6 bases from J, the gap between germline ends came to 14 bases. Here the CDR3 reads CASSLASGSGDTQYF. DNA for the CDR3: TGTGCCAGCAGCTTGGCCTCAGGGAGTGGGGATACGCAGTATTTT.

This clone was observed a few times. The chain combines TRBV29-1 with TRBJ1-6; D remains ambiguous. V lost 4 bases and J 8 bases, leaving 12 bases between the germline ends. CDR1 SQVTM and CDR2 ANQGSEA come from the germline V gene. CDR3 length: 13 residues. In nucleotides, the CDR3 is TGCAGCGTTGCGTCGGGGTGGGATTCACCCCTCCACTTT. Residues: CSVASGWDSPLHF.

The chain recombines TRBV5-6 with TRBJ1-1, with 10 bases aligning to TRBD1. The CDR3 extends over 16 amino acids. Germline V gene sequence: CDR1 SGHDT, CDR2 YYEEEE. Losses at the gene ends were 4 bases for V and 4 bases for J; bases not matched to a gene: 10. The DNA of the CDR3 is TGTGCCAGCAGCCCTCGTTGGGACAGGGGTTCCACTGAAGCTTTCTTT. This gives the protein CASSPRWDRGSTEAFF. Filled out from reference TRBV5-6 and TRBJ1-1, the complete variable domain reads DAGVTQSPTHLIKTRGQQVTLRCSPKSGHDTVSWYQQALGQGPQFIFQYYEEEERQRGNFPDRFSGHQFPNYSSELNVNALLLGDSALYLCASSPRWDRGSTEAFFGQGTRLTVV.